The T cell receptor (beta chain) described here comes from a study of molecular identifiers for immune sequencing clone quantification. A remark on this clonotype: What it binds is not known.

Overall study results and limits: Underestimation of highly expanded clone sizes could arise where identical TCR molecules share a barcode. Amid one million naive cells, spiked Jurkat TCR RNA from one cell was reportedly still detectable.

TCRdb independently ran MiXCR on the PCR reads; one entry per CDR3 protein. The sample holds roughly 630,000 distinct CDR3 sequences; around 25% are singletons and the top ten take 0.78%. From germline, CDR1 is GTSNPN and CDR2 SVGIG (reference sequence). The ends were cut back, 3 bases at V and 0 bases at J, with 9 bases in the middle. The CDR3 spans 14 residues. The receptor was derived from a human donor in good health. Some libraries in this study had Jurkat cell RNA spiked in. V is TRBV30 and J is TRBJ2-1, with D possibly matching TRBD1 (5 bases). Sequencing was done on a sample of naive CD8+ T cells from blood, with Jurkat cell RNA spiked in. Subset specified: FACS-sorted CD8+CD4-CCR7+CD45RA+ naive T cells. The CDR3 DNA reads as TGTGCCTGGAGGACAGTAAGCTCCTACAATGAGCAGTTCTTC. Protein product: CAWRTVSSYNEQFF.